The sequence of this T cell receptor (beta chain) was determined in a study of spatial heterogeneity in lung cancer. The study's findings and limits: Mutation tallies in tumors tracked expanded intratumoral alpha and beta TCR counts.

The time point here: sample taken at primary tumor resection. Donors were 55 to 75 untreated early-stage non-small cell lung cancer patients. Material for sequencing was whole RNA from tumor, nontumor lung or frozen PBMC, left unsorted. This clonotype was recorded at least ten times. Its antigen is unknown. Trimming removed 7 bases at V and 2 bases at J, with 13 bases between. The germline V gene has CDR1 DFQATT and CDR2 SNEGSKA (reference sequence). CDR3 length equals 13 residues. A distinct unique molecular identifier was carried by each TCR cDNA molecule. TCRdb recomputed calls from the 5' RACE reads with MiXCR, one row per CDR3 protein. The sample contains around 15,000 distinct CDR3 sequences, 6.5% to 7% of which appear only once.

The V and J genes are TRBV20-1 and TRBJ2-3, with D uncertain. Sample: lung tumor tissue, taken at surgery. This sequence originates from a female donor with early-stage non-small cell lung cancer. For the CDR3, the DNA is TGCAGTGTCCCTTTCGGGTTCACAGATACGCAGTATTTT. It translates to CSVPFGFTDTQYF.